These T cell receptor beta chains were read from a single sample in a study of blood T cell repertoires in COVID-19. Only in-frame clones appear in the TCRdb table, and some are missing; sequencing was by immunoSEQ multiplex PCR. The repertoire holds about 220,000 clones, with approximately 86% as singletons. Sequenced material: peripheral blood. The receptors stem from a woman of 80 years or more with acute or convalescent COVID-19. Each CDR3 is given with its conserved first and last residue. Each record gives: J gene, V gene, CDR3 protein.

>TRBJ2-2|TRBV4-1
CASSQDPGQANTGELFF
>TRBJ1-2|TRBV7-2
CASSLAGGANYGYTF
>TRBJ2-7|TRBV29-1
CSVVRGGAGEQYF
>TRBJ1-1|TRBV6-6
CASSDRGNTEAFF
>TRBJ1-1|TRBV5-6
CASSLGTGLRNTEAFF
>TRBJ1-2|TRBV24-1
CATSDFSQDYGYTF
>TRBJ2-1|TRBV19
CASSPGGDDEQFF
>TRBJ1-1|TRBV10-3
CAISGDRGRLNTEAFF
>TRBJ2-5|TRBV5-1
CASSPDSNTGTQYF
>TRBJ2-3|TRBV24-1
CATSGASGVYTDTQYF
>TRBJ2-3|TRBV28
CASSLGTSVHTQYF
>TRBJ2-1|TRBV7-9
CASSLRNEQFF
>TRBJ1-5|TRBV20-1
CSASSGGGRQPQHF
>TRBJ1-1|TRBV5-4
CASSLAGAGVLNTEAFF
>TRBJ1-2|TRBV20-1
CSAGGFGYTF
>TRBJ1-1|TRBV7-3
CASSGGLNTEAFF
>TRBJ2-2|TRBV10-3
CAITGLESGELFF
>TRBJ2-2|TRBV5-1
CASSSGSRTTGELFF
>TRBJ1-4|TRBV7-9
CASSWGPNTEKLFF
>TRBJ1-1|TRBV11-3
CASSLGAGRDPFF
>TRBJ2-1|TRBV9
CASSVAMADEQFF
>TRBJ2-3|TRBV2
CASSRLADTQYF
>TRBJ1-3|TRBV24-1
CATSDLNRDRNTIYF
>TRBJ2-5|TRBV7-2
CASSPDWGLATQYF
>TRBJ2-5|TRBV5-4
CASSLGLAGGQETQYF
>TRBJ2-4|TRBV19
CASSRSLAGPKNIQYF
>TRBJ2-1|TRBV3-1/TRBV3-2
CASSLTGAPAYNEQFF
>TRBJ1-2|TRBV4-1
CASSQVGYRGLYGYTF
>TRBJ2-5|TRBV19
CASSRKGRGSQETQYF
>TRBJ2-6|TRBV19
CASSIANADSGANVLTF
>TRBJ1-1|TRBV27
CASSFGGANTEAFF
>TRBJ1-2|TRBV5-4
CASSLRGGPYGYTF
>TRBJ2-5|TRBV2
CASSVHRYQETQYF
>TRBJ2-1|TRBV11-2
CASSAPGGQVEQFF